This T cell receptor beta chain was recovered during a study of blood T cell repertoires in COVID-19. About the research overall: There were acute and convalescent COVID-19 samples, and they came from the United States, Italy and Spain. Sample material is recorded as cDNA or gDNA derived from T cells, B-cell-depleted T cells, or PBMCs.

This CDR3 is built from 15 residues. The V end lost 4 bases, the J end lost 0 bases, and 10 bases lay between the germline ends. Germline V gives CDR1 MGHRA, CDR2 YSYEKL. In the study's own analysis: It was from reference gene primer amplification that nucleated cell counts were estimated. The assay was immunoSEQ multiplex PCR, and TCRdb's table has in-frame clones only and misses some. D and trimming were read from the DNA, whereas the V and J calls and clone size are those reported in that table. The table includes 25,000 to 35,000 clones, 65% to 70% detected once. This clone came up a few times. The sample consisted of peripheral blood. The rearrangement links TRBV4-1 to TRBJ1-5, with a possible D match to TRBD1 (5 bases). The receptor comes from a human donor in a cohort sampled during active COVID-19. Written as DNA, the CDR3 is TGCGCCAGCAGCCCCCAGGGTTATAGCAATCAGCCCCAGCATTTT. Translating it yields CASSPQGYSNQPQHF.